The 24 T cell receptor beta chains presented below share a single source sample, sequenced in a study of T-cell memory formation after mild COVID-19. One entry per CDR3 protein, called by TCRdb with MiXCR from the 5' RACE reads. The repertoire holds a few hundred thousand distinct CDR3 sequences, with around 15% as singletons. The sequencing input was PBMCs or a T cell subset sorted from them (not recorded which). The origin of the receptors is a man aged 18 to 35 who had mild COVID-19 (a few samples of this study predate the infection). Cell type and time point are not known.

The sample holds a few counts of this clonotype. The chain carries TRBV5-1 and TRBJ1-4; 7 bases agree with TRBD1. From germline, CDR1 is SGHRS and CDR2 YFSETQ. The CDR3 runs to 14 residues. The V and J ends lost 4 bases and 8 bases, in that order; junction bases with no gene match: 8. The DNA for the CDR3 is TGCGCCAGCAGCCGGGACAGACCATTGGAAAAACTGTTTTTT. Its translation is CASSRDRPLEKLFF.

This clonotype was counted between two and nine times. This chain connects TRBV7-8 to TRBJ2-5; D unclear. Deletions cut 0 bases from V and 6 bases from J, with 17 bases between. Germline V gene lookup returns CDR1 SGHVS and CDR2 FQNEAQ. CDR3 length: 16 amino acids. The CDR3 protein is CASSLALGPEVKTQYF. DNA of the CDR3: TGTGCCAGCAGCTTAGCTCTCGGCCCCGAGGTTAAGACCCAGTACTTC.

This clonotype was seen repeatedly, ten times or more. The rearrangement joins TRBV29-1 to TRBJ2-2; D remains unclear. V was cut by 7 bases and J by 6 bases, with 9 bases left in between. This CDR3 spans 11 amino acids. Germline CDR1 SQVTM, CDR2 ANQGSEA. The CDR3 nucleotides read TGCAGCGCGAGTTCGGCCGGGGAGCTGTTTTTT. It specifies CSASSAGELFF.

This chain links TRBV6-2 or TRBV6-3 with TRBJ1-1, with a tentative D call TRBD1 (5 bases). Trimming left V 8 bases short and J 4 bases short, with 14 bases between. The CDR3 loop spans 13 amino acids. Per germline, CDR1 MNHEY and CDR2 SVGEGT. In DNA form, the CDR3 reads TGTGCCAGCTGTTTCGCCGGGGGCACTGAAGCTTTCTTT. Its protein is CASCFAGGTEAFF.

This clonotype was picked up many times. This chain links TRBV25-1 with TRBJ1-2; a possible D gene is TRBD1 (6 bases). The ends were cut back, 1 base at V and 4 bases at J, with 13 bases in the middle. Germline V gene sequence: CDR1 MGHDK, CDR2 SYGVNS. This CDR3 has 15 residues. CDR3 nucleotide sequence: TGTGCCAGCAGTGAATCGACAGGTAGAAGCTATGGCTACACCTTC. Protein: CASSESTGRSYGYTF.

J is TRBJ2-7 and V is TRBV2, with D possibly called TRBD1 or TRBD2 (5 bases each). Per the germline V gene, CDR1 is SNHLY and CDR2 is FYNNEI. Trimming shortened V by 6 bases and J by 0 bases, and 12 bases separated the two germline ends. The CDR3 runs to 14 residues. Here the CDR3 reads CASRDRDASYEQYV. The CDR3 DNA reads as TGTGCCAGCAGGGACCGGGACGCCTCCTACGAGCAGTACGTC.

This clonotype turned up a few times. The chain uses TRBV6-2 or TRBV6-3 and TRBJ1-5; D possibly corresponds to TRBD1 (6 bases). The CDR3 sequence is 16 residues long. CDR1 MNHEY and CDR2 SVGEGT come from the germline V gene. Trimming removed 2 bases from V and 5 bases from J, with 16 bases in between. The CDR3 sequence is CASSYLPPPGDQPQHF. The CDR3 region has the DNA TGTGCCAGCAGTTACCTGCCCCCGCCAGGGGATCAGCCCCAGCATTTT.

This clonotype appeared a few times. The chain has TRBV7-8 and TRBJ1-1; D is undetermined. Between the trimmed V and J ends, which lost 1 base and 11 bases, there was a span of 20 bases. Per germline, CDR1 SGHVS and CDR2 FQNEAQ. The CDR3 contains 15 residues. The CDR3 is CASSLDALTFNFAFF. The CDR3 nucleotides read TGTGCCAGCAGCTTAGACGCCCTAACCTTTAACTTTGCTTTCTTT.

The J gene is TRBJ2-6, the V gene TRBV28; TRBD2 agrees at 9 bases. With 5 bases clipped from V and 12 bases from J, the junction kept 2 bases outside the gene matches. This CDR3 is 12 amino acids long. Germline lookup yields CDR1 MDHEN and CDR2 SYDVKM. CDR3 nucleotides: TGTGCCAGCAGTCCACTAGCGGGCGTCCTGACTTTC. Protein: CASSPLAGVLTF.

V and J are TRBV6-2 or TRBV6-3 and TRBJ2-3; D is ambiguous. Trimming took off 2 bases at V and 0 bases at J, with 12 bases between the two ends. Germline assignment: CDR1 MNHEY and CDR2 SVGEGT. The CDR3 has 16 residues. CDR3 in amino acids: CASSYEPGRSTDTQYF. The CDR3 nucleotides are TGTGCCAGCAGTTACGAGCCAGGAAGGAGCACAGATACGCAGTATTTT.

This clonotype was counted many times. CDR3 nucleotide sequence: TGCGCCAGCAGCTCCTCCCTCCTTCGCGATACGCAGTATTTT. It codes for CASSSSLLRDTQYF. The chain carries TRBV4-3 and TRBJ2-3; D remains unclear. The CDR3 has 14 residues. From germline, CDR1 is LGHNA and CDR2 YSLEER. Trimming left V 5 bases short and J 6 bases short, with 15 bases between.

The chain has TRBV7-2 and TRBJ1-2; D uncertain. The length of the CDR3 is 15 residues. The germline gives CDR1 SGHTA, CDR2 FQGNSA. The germline V and J ends were trimmed by 3 bases and 8 bases, with 19 bases remaining between them. In DNA form, the CDR3 reads TGTGCCAGCAGCTTGCGGGTGGACCCCCGGCGGGGCTACACCTTC. As protein: CASSLRVDPRRGYTF.

The chain carries TRBV5-1 and TRBJ1-1, with TRBD1 as a possible D gene (6 bases). Germline CDR1 is SGHRS and CDR2 is YFSETQ. The V end lost 1 base, the J end lost 1 base, and 11 bases lay between the germline ends. The CDR3 consists of 15 residues. The CDR3 here is CASSLLTGENTEAFF. CDR3 DNA: TGCGCCAGCAGCTTGTTGACAGGAGAGAACACTGAAGCTTTCTTT.

There are a few counts of this clonotype. V and J are TRBV29-1 and TRBJ2-5, with D perhaps matching TRBD1 (6 bases). This CDR3 contains 13 residues. Between the trimmed V and J ends, which lost 6 bases and 1 base, there was a span of 12 bases. Germline V CDR1 and CDR2: SQVTM, ANQGSEA. The CDR3 DNA is TGCAGCGTCCGGGACACCGGCCAAGAGACCCAGTACTTC. Residues: CSVRDTGQETQYF.

The rearrangement uses TRBV20-1 and TRBJ1-5; maybe TRBD1 (5 bases). Germline-derived CDR1 and CDR2 are DFQATT and SNEGSKA (reference sequence). The CDR3 is 13 amino acids. The germline V and J ends were trimmed by 4 bases and 2 bases, with 9 bases remaining between them. This CDR3 reads CSATGTGNQPQHF. The CDR3 bases are TGCAGTGCTACCGGGACGGGCAATCAGCCCCAGCATTTT.

The chain links TRBV30 to TRBJ1-6; D call uncertain. Germline CDR1 and CDR2: GTSNPN and SVGIG (reference sequence). The CDR3 is 14 amino acids. V shed 2 bases and J shed 18 bases, with 23 bases lying between them. Here the CDR3 DNA reads TGTGCCTGGAGTTCTCCGGGGTCCCTTTTGGTGTACCACTTT. Translation gives CAWSSPGSLLVYHF.

This clonotype was detected ten times or more. CDR3 DNA sequence: TGTGCCAGTAAAGGGCCCGACTACACCTTC. Protein sequence: CASKGPDYTF. The chain combines TRBV19 with TRBJ1-2, with unresolved D. The CDR3 runs to 10 residues. The germline V gene encodes CDR1 LNHDA and CDR2 SQIVND (reference sequence). V lost 7 bases, J lost 10 bases, and 10 bases lay in between.

The rearrangement joins TRBV4-2 to TRBJ2-3; D is uncertain. The CDR3 runs to 11 residues. Trimming left V 0 bases short and J 9 bases short, with 4 bases between. Germline CDR1 LGHNA, CDR2 YNFKEQ. The CDR3 loop reads CASSQDQTQYF. As DNA, the CDR3 is TGTGCCAGCAGCCAAGATCAAACGCAGTATTTT.

In this sample, this clonotype turned up a few times. This chain joins TRBV3-1 and TRBJ2-7; D may be TRBD1 or TRBD2 (5 bases each). Germline V gene sequence: CDR1 LGHDT, CDR2 YNNKEL (reference sequence). The length of the CDR3 is 15 residues. V lost 1 base and J 4 bases, leaving 14 bases between the germline ends. The CDR3 nucleotides read TGTGCCAGCAGCCAAGGTTGGGGGACCGGTTACGAGCAGTACGTC. As protein: CASSQGWGTGYEQYV.

The table lists this clonotype with many counts. The chain has TRBV5-1 and TRBJ2-7, with D perhaps TRBD1 or TRBD2 (7 bases each). This CDR3 spans 14 amino acids. The germline V gene encodes CDR1 SGHRS and CDR2 YFSETQ. Trimming took 4 bases from V and 3 from J, leaving 14 bases between them. The CDR3 region is CASSVQGGHYEQYV. The CDR3 nucleotides are TGCGCCAGCAGCGTTCAGGGGGGGCACTACGAGCAGTACGTC.

This clonotype was counted a few times. The chain recombines TRBV6-2 or TRBV6-3 with TRBJ2-2, with unresolved D. Trimming pared 5 bases from V and 0 bases from J, leaving 7 bases between. The CDR3 loop spans 14 amino acids. CDR1 is MNHEY, CDR2 SVGEGT, per germline. CDR3 DNA sequence: TGTGCCAGCAGTACCCTCCCGAACACCGGGGAGCTGTTTTTT. Protein product: CASSTLPNTGELFF.

The CDR3 DNA reads as TGCAGTGCTAGAGATAACACCGGGCCCTATGGCTACACCTTC. Protein: CSARDNTGPYGYTF. The V call is TRBV20-1, the J call TRBJ1-2, with D uncertain. This CDR3 has 14 amino acids. The germline V and J ends were trimmed by 0 bases and 4 bases, with 12 bases remaining between them. Per the germline V gene, CDR1 is DFQATT and CDR2 is SNEGSKA (reference sequence).

V usage is TRBV7-8 and J usage is TRBJ1-5; 8 nucleotides line up with TRBD1. The CDR3 is 15 residues long. Germline trimming cut 1 base from V and 7 bases from J; bases unmatched to any gene: 6. The V gene's germline CDR1 is SGHVS and CDR2 FQNEAQ. CDR3 DNA: TGTGCCAGCAGCTTAGTTGGACAGGGTAGCCAGCCCCAGCATTTT. Protein product: CASSLVGQGSQPQHF.

This clonotype was counted only a few times. The chain joins TRBV18 to TRBJ2-5, with a possible D match to TRBD1 (6 bases). The CDR3 extends over 13 amino acids. The V gene lost 3 bases and the J gene lost 5 bases, with 10 bases spanning the gap. CDR1 is KGHSH and CDR2 is LQKENI in the germline V gene. The CDR3 loop reads CASSPRGVETQYF. CDR3 bases: TGTGCCAGCTCACCCAGGGGAGTGGAGACCCAGTACTTC.